The clone carrying this TCR beta chain was seen more than once but under ten times. The antigen is not known. The data belong to a study of T cells after posttransplantation cyclophosphamide. The data were produced by immunoSEQ multiplex PCR, yet TCRdb's version contains in-frame clones alone and is incomplete. The sample lists 15,000 to 20,000 clones, roughly 80% occurring once. Treatment was busulfan-fludarabine conditioning, a marrow graft, and cyclophosphamide on days +3 and +4. This CDR3 is built from 13 residues. After removal of 7 bases from V and 2 bases from J, the junction contained 5 bases not matched to a gene. Germline CDR1 MNHEY, CDR2 SMNVEV (reference sequence). Broader study findings: Later blood repertoires were often dominated by clones from the donor CD8+ memory compartment.

This sequence joins TRBV27 and TRBJ2-7; 7 bases are shared with TRBD1. The specimen comprised CD8+ T cells sorted from PBMCs, sampled roughly 250 weeks after a stem cell transplant with posttransplant cyclophosphamide. The receptor was derived from a female patient between 40 and 55 years old who received an allogeneic stem cell transplant from a related donor, was CMV-positive, and had no GVHD. T cells may partly derive from the graft donor. DNA of the CDR3: TGTGCCAGCATGGGGACAGATGCCTACGAGCAGTACTTC. It encodes CASMGTDAYEQYF.